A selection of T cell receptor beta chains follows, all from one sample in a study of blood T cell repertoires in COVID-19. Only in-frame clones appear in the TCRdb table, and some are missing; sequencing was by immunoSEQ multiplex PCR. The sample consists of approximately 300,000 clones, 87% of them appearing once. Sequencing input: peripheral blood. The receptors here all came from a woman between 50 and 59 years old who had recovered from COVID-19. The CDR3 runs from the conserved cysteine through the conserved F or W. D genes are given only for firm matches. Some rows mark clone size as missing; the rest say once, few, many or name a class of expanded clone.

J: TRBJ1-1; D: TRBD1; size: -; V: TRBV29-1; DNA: TGCAGCGTAACGGGACAGATGAACACTGAAGCTTTCTTT; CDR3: CSVTGQMNTEAFF
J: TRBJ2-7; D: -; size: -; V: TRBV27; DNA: TGTGCCAGCAGTTTAAAGCCTAGCCTCTACGAGCAGTACTTC; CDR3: CASSLKPSLYEQYF
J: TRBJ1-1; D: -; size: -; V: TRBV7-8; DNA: TGTGCCAGCACCGTCCCGTGGGCCCCTGAAGCTTTCTTT; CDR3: CASTVPWAPEAFF
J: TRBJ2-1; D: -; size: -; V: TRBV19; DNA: TGTGCCAGTAGTTCCTTGGGGAGGAACTCCTACAATGAGCAGTTCTTC; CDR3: CASSSLGRNSYNEQFF
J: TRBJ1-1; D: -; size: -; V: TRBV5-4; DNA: TGTGCCAGCAGCTTAATCGGGACTCTGGGGACTGAAGCTTTCTTT; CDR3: CASSLIGTLGTEAFF
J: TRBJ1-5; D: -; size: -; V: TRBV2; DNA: TGTGCCAGCAGTGCCCAGACAAGACGGCAGCCCCAGCATTTT; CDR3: CASSAQTRRQPQHF
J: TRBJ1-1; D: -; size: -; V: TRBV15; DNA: TGTGCCACCAGCAGAGACTGGGGTGGGGGGGATACTTTCTTT; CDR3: CATSRDWGGGDTFF
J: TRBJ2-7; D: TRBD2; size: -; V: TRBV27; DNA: TGTGCCAGCAGTTTAAGTGGGGCTAGCGGGAGTTACGAGCAGTACTTC; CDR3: CASSLSGASGSYEQYF
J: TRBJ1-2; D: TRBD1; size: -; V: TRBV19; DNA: TGTGCCAGTAGTATGAGGACACAGGGGAACTATGGCTACACCTTC; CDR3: CASSMRTQGNYGYTF
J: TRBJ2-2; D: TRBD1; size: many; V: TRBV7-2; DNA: TGTGCCAGCAGCAGGGCAGGGGGGAACACCGGGGAGCTGTTTTTT; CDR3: CASSRAGGNTGELFF
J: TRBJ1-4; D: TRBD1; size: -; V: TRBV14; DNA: TGTGCCAGCAGCCAAGAAGGCAGGGGGCCTTTTGAAAAACTGTTTTTT; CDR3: CASSQEGRGPFEKLFF
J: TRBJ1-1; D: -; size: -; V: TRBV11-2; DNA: TGTGCCAGCAGCTTAGACCAGACAGGCTCTGCTGAAGCTTTCTTT; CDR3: CASSLDQTGSAEAFF
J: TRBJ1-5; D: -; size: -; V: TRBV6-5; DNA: TGTGCCAGCACCCGACAGCCGCATAGCAATCAGCCCCAGCATTTT; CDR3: CASTRQPHSNQPQHF
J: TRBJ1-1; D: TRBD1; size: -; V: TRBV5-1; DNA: TGCGCCAGCAGAGCGACAGGGGGAACTGAAGCTTTCTTT; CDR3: CASRATGGTEAFF
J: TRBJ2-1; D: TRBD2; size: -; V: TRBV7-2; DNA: TGTGCCAGCAGCTTAGGCCCTAGCGGGATTAATGAGCAGTTCTTC; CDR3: CASSLGPSGINEQFF
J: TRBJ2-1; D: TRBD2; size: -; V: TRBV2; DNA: TGTGCCAGCAACATAGCGGGAGCAGGATATGAGCAGTTCTTC; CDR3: CASNIAGAGYEQFF
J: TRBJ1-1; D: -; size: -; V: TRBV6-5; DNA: TGTGCCAGCAGCCCCCCAGGTGCTGAAGCTTTCTTT; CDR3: CASSPPGAEAFF
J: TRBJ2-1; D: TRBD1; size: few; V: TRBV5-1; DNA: TGCGCCAGCAGCTTGGCGACAGGGGAGAATGAGCAGTTCTTC; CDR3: CASSLATGENEQFF
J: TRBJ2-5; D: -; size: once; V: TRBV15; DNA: TGTGCCACCAGCAGAGTTGCCGCAGGGACCCAGTACTTC; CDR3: CATSRVAAGTQYF
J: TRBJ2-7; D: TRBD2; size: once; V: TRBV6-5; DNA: TGTGCCAGCAGTTACGCTAGCGGGACCTACGAGCAGTACTTC; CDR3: CASSYASGTYEQYF